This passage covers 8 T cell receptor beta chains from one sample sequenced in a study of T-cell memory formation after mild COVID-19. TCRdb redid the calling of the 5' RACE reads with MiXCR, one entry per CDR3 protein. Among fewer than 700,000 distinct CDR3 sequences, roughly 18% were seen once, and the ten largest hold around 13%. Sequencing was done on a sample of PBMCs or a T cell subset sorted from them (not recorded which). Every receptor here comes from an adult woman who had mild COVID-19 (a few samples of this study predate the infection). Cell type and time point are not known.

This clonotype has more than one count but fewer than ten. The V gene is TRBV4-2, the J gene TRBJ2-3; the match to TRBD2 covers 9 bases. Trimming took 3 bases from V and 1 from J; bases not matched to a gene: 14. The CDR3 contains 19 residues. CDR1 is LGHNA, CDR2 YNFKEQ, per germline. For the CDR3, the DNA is TGTGCCAGCAGCCAGTCTCTTCTTCTAGCGGGGCAACGCACAGATACGCAGTATTTT. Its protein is CASSQSLLLAGQRTDTQYF.

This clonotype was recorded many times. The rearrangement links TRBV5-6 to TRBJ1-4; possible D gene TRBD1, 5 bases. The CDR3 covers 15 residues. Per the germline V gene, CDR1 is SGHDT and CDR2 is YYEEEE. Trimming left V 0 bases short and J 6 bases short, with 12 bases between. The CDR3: CASSLAGRADEKLFF. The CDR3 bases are TGTGCCAGCAGCTTGGCCGGCAGGGCGGATGAAAAACTGTTTTTT. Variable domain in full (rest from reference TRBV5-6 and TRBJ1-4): DAGVTQSPTHLIKTRGQQVTLRCSPKSGHDTVSWYQQALGQGPQFIFQYYEEEERQRGNFPDRFSGHQFPNYSSELNVNALLLGDSALYLCASSLAGRADEKLFFGSGTQLSVL.

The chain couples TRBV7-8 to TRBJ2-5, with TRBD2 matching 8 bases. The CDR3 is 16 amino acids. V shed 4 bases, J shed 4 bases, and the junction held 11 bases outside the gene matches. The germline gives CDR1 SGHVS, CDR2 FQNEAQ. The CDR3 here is CASSWGSGGSGETQYF. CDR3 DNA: TGTGCCAGCAGCTGGGGGAGCGGGGGTAGCGGAGAGACCCAGTACTTC.

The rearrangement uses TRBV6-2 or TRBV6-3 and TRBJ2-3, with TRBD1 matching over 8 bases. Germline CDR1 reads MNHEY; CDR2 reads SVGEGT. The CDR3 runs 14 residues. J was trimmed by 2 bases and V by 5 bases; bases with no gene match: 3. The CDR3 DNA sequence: TGTGCCAGCAGTAGGACAGGGCCCACAGATACGCAGTATTTT. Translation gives CASSRTGPTDTQYF.

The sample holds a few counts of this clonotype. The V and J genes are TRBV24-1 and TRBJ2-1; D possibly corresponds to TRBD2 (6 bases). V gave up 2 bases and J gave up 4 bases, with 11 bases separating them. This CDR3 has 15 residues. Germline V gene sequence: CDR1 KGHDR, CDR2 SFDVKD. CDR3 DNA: TGTGCCACCAGTGATTCTGGGACTCTATACAATGAGCAGTTCTTC. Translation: CATSDSGTLYNEQFF.

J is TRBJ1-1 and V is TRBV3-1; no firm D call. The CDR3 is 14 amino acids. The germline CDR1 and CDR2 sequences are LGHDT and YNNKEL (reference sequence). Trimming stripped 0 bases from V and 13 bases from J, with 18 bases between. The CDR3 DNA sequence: TGTGCCAGCAGCCAAGATTTTGGGCTGGGAGGTGATTTCTTT. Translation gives CASSQDFGLGGDFF.

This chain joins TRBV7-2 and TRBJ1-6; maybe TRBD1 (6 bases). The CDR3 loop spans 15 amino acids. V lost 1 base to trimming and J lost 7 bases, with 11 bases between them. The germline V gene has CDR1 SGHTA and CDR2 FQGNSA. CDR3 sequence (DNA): TGTGCCAGCAGCTTAGATGGGGGCGGCAATTCACCCCTCCACTTT. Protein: CASSLDGGGNSPLHF.

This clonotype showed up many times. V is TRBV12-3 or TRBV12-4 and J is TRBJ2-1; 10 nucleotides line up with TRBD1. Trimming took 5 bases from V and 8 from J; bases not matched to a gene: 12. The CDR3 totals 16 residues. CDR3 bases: TGTGCCAGCAGTCCCCTAGACAGGGGGCCATCCCATGAGCAGTTCTTC. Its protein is CASSPLDRGPSHEQFF.